This T cell receptor beta chain appears in the sequencing data of a study of blood T cell repertoires in COVID-19 (dated by TCRdb to 2020 to 2022). Background on the whole study: The collaborator samples originated in the United States, Italy and Spain and spanned the acute and convalescent phases of COVID-19. Deeply sampled blood TCRbeta repertoires from subjects exposed to, actively infected with, or recovered from COVID-19 were included in the dataset. The repertoires were released in a freely available public database intended as a resource for research on the immune response to SARS-CoV-2. A de-identified subject ID, COVID-19 status, age in years and sex were almost always included in the sample metadata. Samples came from the ongoing ImmuneRACE study (first 160 participants) plus 1,254 subjects from 6 global collaborators. The material from the prospective study consisted of cDNA or gDNA derived from T cells, B-cell-depleted T cells, or PBMCs. Where available, HLA class I and class II types were obtained from metadata supplied by the sample provider rather than from assay-based typing.

Turning to this clone: The antigen it binds to is not known. There are no base qualities to consult, and no much larger clone falls within one base.

Each collaborating institution followed its own protocols to collect whole blood in K2EDTA tubes. For TCRbeta analysis, collaborator samples were shipped as frozen whole blood, as isolated PBMCs, or as DNA extracted from either sample type. The investigation overall reported the following: The amount of clinical and demographic metadata varied by source and participant and was provided uncurated.

TCRbeta CDR3 regions were amplified from genomic DNA using the immunoSEQ Assay, a bias-controlled multiplex PCR. Per the authors' processing: The number of nucleated cells in each sample was estimated from the amplification of reference gene primers within the assay. To quantify the absolute abundance of each unique TCRbeta CDR3 rearrangement, sequence reads were collapsed and filtered. For each sample, productive Simpson clonality was calculated as the square root of Simpson's diversity index across productive rearrangements. This is the immuneACCESS table as TCRdb keeps it, with only in-frame sequences that have V and J called. A part of the clones is gone; compared with another copy, unresolved V genes explain less than half, and the rest is unexplained. That table supplies the V and J calls and clone size; D and trimming were determined from the DNA. This sample lists approximately 150,000 clones; about 87% were detected once. In total, the top ten clones hold around 0.91% of the sample.

V gives up 3 bases and J gives up 6 bases, and the segment between their germline ends measures 11 bases. The CDR3 numbers 13 residues from cysteine through phenylalanine. The read is trimmed to its CDR3 DNA, 39 bases read in frame from base 1. The chain employs TRBV12-3 or TRBV12-4 and TRBJ1-2, with TRBD1 tentatively as D gene (5 bases match). The sequenced sample consisted of peripheral blood. The clonotype comes from a woman aged 50 to 65 with acute or convalescent COVID-19. Here the CDR3 is given as CASSFGGGHGYTF. At the DNA level, the sequence is TGTGCCAGCAGTTTTGGGGGAGGACATGGCTACACCTTC.